Below, 29 T cell receptor beta chains from the same sample are listed, as sequenced in a study of beta chain features in type 1 diabetes. Study-wide results and caveats: All four CD4+ subsets from Type 1 diabetes patients carried moderately but significantly shorter TCRB CDR3s.

Their cognate antigens are unknown. Since all of the isolated RNA was reverse transcribed, expressed TCRB transcripts were what got sequenced. TCRdb's copy holds only in-frame clones and misses some; the assay was immunoSEQ multiplex PCR. The sample shows about 710,000 clones, over 13% of them seen only once. The sample taken for sequencing was naive CD4+ T cells from blood. The receptors originated from a man aged 18-30 years with type 1 diabetes.

This chain uses TRBV5-4 with TRBJ2-3; 9 nucleotides match TRBD2. J lost 5 bases, V lost 2 bases, and 9 bases had no gene match. Germline-derived CDR1 and CDR2 are SGHNT and YYREEE (reference sequence). The CDR3 runs to 16 residues. The CDR3 is CASSFGGRAGEDTQYF. For the CDR3, the DNA is TGTGCCAGCAGCTTCGGCGGGAGGGCCGGCGAAGATACGCAGTATTTT.

The V call is TRBV7-2, the J call TRBJ2-3; 11 bases fit TRBD1. Trimming took 5 bases from V and 6 from J; bases not matched to a gene: 10. This CDR3 spans 16 amino acids. Germline CDR1 and CDR2: SGHTA and FQGNSA. The CDR3 DNA is TGTGCCAGCAGCCCGTCGCATGGGACAGGGGGGGATACGCAGTATTTT. Protein: CASSPSHGTGGDTQYF.

The rearrangement uses TRBV27 and TRBJ2-5; 7 bases are shared with TRBD1. After removal of 5 bases from V and 5 bases from J, the junction contained 5 bases not matched to a gene. Germline V gene sequence: CDR1 MNHEY, CDR2 SMNVEV (reference sequence). The CDR3 length is 13 residues. The CDR3 loop is CASSKQGLETQYF. CDR3 sequence (DNA): TGTGCCAGCAGTAAACAGGGGTTGGAGACCCAGTACTTC.

The CDR3 region has the DNA TGCGCCAGCAGCCAAGATGGTTACAATGAGCAGTTCTTC. This translates into CASSQDGYNEQFF. The gene calls are TRBV4-1 and TRBJ2-1; D gene ambiguous. Germline CDR1 is MGHRA and CDR2 is YSYEKL. The CDR3 spans 13 residues. V was shortened by 0 bases and J by 4 bases, with 4 bases between the two germline ends.

CDR3 in DNA: TGTGCCAGCTCAGCGACAGGAAACTACGAGCAGTACTTC. Translating gives CASSATGNYEQYF. The chain employs TRBV18 and TRBJ2-7; tentative D call: TRBD1 (6 bases). Trimming took 5 bases from V and 3 from J, leaving 11 bases between them. This CDR3 is 13 amino acids long. Germline loops: CDR1 KGHSH, CDR2 LQKENI. Supplemented by reference TRBV18 and TRBJ2-7, the full variable domain reads NAGVMQNPRHLVRRRGQEARLRCSPMKGHSHVYWYRQLPEEGLKFMVYLQKENIIDESGMPKERFSAEFPKEGPSILRIQQVVRGDSAAYFCASSATGNYEQYFGPGTRLTVT.

This chain uses TRBV5-6 with TRBJ2-5; no firm D call. From germline, CDR1 is SGHDT and CDR2 YYEEEE. Trimming left V 5 bases short and J 5 bases short, with 16 bases between. This CDR3 is built from 14 residues. The CDR3, as DNA: TGTGCCAGCAGGGCGAAAGGTGGAGAGGAGACCCAGTACTTC. This sequence encodes CASRAKGGEETQYF.

Comment on this clone: Other DNA variants within this sample encode the same CDR3. This chain's CDR3 is CAWSVGLAGSYEQYF. CDR3 in DNA: TGTGCCTGGAGTGTCGGACTAGCGGGGTCCTACGAGCAGTACTTC. The chain uses TRBV30 and TRBJ2-7, with TRBD2 matching over 12 bases. V shed 0 bases and J 1 base; nucleotides not matched to a gene: 1. CDR1 is GTSNPN and CDR2 is SVGIG in the germline V gene (reference sequence). There are 15 residues in the CDR3.

A few counts support this clone. This chain connects TRBV5-6 to TRBJ1-6; 9 nucleotides agree with TRBD1. The CDR3 contains 16 residues. Trimming removed 4 bases from V and 6 bases from J; junction bases left unmatched: 8. Germline assignment: CDR1 SGHDT and CDR2 YYEEEE. The CDR3 DNA sequence: TGTGCCAGCAGCCCTACCGGACAGGGGATTAATTCACCCCTCCACTTT. This sequence encodes CASSPTGQGINSPLHF. The whole variable domain, filled in from reference TRBV5-6 and TRBJ1-6, reads DAGVTQSPTHLIKTRGQQVTLRCSPKSGHDTVSWYQQALGQGPQFIFQYYEEEERQRGNFPDRFSGHQFPNYSSELNVNALLLGDSALYLCASSPTGQGINSPLHFGNGTRLTVT.

This clone has more than one count but fewer than ten. V gene TRBV19 combines with J gene TRBJ1-1; 8 bases map to TRBD1. V was clipped by 4 bases and J by 1 base; unmatched bases: 2. The CDR3 is 14 amino acids. Germline values: CDR1 LNHDA, CDR2 SQIVND (reference sequence). The CDR3 nucleotides read TGTGCCAGTAGTACAGGGACAGGGAACACTGAAGCTTTCTTT. Translated: CASSTGTGNTEAFF. Complete variable domain (other parts from reference TRBV19 and TRBJ1-1): DGGITQSPKYLFRKEGQNVTLSCEQNLNHDAMYWYRQDPGQGLRLIYYSQIVNDFQKGDIAEGYSVSREKKESFPLTVTSAQKNPTAFYLCASSTGTGNTEAFFGQGTRLTVV.

V and J are TRBV27 and TRBJ1-2; perhaps TRBD1 as D (6 bases). Germline CDR1 and CDR2: MNHEY and SMNVEV (reference sequence). The CDR3 runs 12 residues. Trimming removed 6 bases at V and 7 bases at J, with 12 bases between. CDR3 bases: TGTGCCAGCAGCCCGACCAGGGGTGGCTACACCTTC. It specifies CASSPTRGGYTF.

The V call is TRBV5-1, the J call TRBJ2-3; no reliable D call. Trimming removed 3 bases from V and 6 bases from J, with 20 bases in between. The CDR3 contains 16 residues. Germline V gives CDR1 SGHRS, CDR2 YFSETQ. This CDR3 reads CASSSSGRSFPDTQYF. The CDR3, as DNA: TGCGCCAGCAGCTCCTCAGGACGATCATTTCCCGATACGCAGTATTTT.

This clone was picked up a small number of times. The chain employs TRBV4-2 and TRBJ2-2; 7 nucleotides line up with TRBD2. This CDR3 has 16 amino acids. From germline, CDR1 is LGHNA and CDR2 YNFKEQ. V trimming: 1 base; J trimming: 6 bases; junction bases outside the gene matches: 8. CDR3 protein: CASSQVFVGGPGELFF. The CDR3 bases are TGTGCCAGCAGCCAAGTATTTGTGGGAGGGCCCGGGGAGCTGTTTTTT.

This clone was counted only a few times. This chain uses TRBV7-9 with TRBJ2-3; D gene unclear. The CDR3 length is 13 residues. V dropped 1 base and J dropped 2 bases, with 4 bases sitting between them. Germline values: CDR1 SEHNR, CDR2 FQNEAQ (reference sequence). The CDR3 DNA follows: TGTGCCAGCAGCTTAGTAACCACAGATACGCAGTATTTT. This translates into CASSLVTTDTQYF.

V is TRBV2 and J is TRBJ2-6; TRBD1 matches at 10 bases. Germline assignment: CDR1 SNHLY and CDR2 FYNNEI. The CDR3 is 18 amino acids. V dropped 2 bases and J dropped 0; count of bases not matched to a gene: 4. The CDR3 loop reads CASSEYRTGGSGANVLTF. The DNA for the CDR3 is TGTGCCAGCAGTGAATACCGGACAGGGGGCTCTGGGGCCAACGTCCTGACTTTC.

The chain is built from TRBV4-3 and TRBJ2-3; D is ambiguous. The CDR3 consists of 13 residues. Germline V gives CDR1 LGHNA, CDR2 YSLEER. V gave up 0 bases and J gave up 4 bases, with 5 bases separating them. The CDR3 DNA follows: TGCGCCAGCAGCCAAGATCTAGCAGATACGCAGTATTTT. The encoded protein is CASSQDLADTQYF.

This clone turned up a few times. The gene calls are TRBV9 and TRBJ1-5; TRBD1 might be the D (6 bases). The germline V gene encodes CDR1 SGDLS and CDR2 YYNGEE. The CDR3 is 17 residues long. Deletions cut 4 bases from V and 1 base from J, with 18 bases between. This CDR3 is CASSLTVQGVSNQPQHF. Here the CDR3 DNA reads TGTGCCAGCAGCTTAACCGTACAGGGTGTAAGCAATCAGCCCCAGCATTTT.

This clone was detected only a few times. In nucleotides, the CDR3 is TGTGCCAGCAGCTTCGGGGGCCCTAGCGGGGTTGATACGCAGTATTTT. It codes for CASSFGGPSGVDTQYF. The V call is TRBV11-3, the J call TRBJ2-3, with TRBD2 matching 9 bases. V lost 3 bases, J lost 6 bases, and 10 bases stayed unmatched. The CDR3 covers 16 residues. The germline V gene has CDR1 SGHNT and CDR2 YENEEA. The full variable domain, with the rest looked up from reference TRBV11-3 and TRBJ2-3, is EAGVVQSPRYKIIEKKQPVAFWCNPISGHNTLYWYLQNLGQGPELLIRYENEEAVDDSQLPKDRFSAERLKGVDSTLKIQPAELGDSAVYLCASSFGGPSGVDTQYFGPGTRLTVL.

A few counts support this clone. The chain employs TRBV27 and TRBJ2-4; 9 positions agree with TRBD1. This CDR3 has 14 residues. Germline values: CDR1 MNHEY, CDR2 SMNVEV (reference sequence). The V and J ends lost 4 bases and 8 bases, in that order; junction bases with no gene match: 6. CDR3 nucleotides: TGTGCCAGCAGTTACCGGGACAGGGAGGACATTCAGTACTTC. Protein sequence: CASSYRDREDIQYF.

This clone has a handful of counts. This chain joins TRBV7-9 and TRBJ2-5; unclear D gene. V was clipped by 5 bases and J by 0 bases, with 13 bases between them. This CDR3 comprises 15 residues. The germline gives CDR1 SEHNR, CDR2 FQNEAQ (reference sequence). CDR3 sequence: CASSPSDWYQETQYF. CDR3 nucleotide sequence: TGTGCCAGCAGCCCCAGCGATTGGTACCAAGAGACCCAGTACTTC.

The rearrangement joins TRBV5-1 to TRBJ2-1; 10 bases map to TRBD2. The CDR3 contains 17 residues. The V and J ends lost 3 bases and 4 bases, in that order; junction bases with no gene match: 10. In germline, CDR1 is SGHRS, CDR2 YFSETQ. The DNA for the CDR3 is TGCGCCAGCAGCTCCCAACCCGGGACTAGCGCGTACAATGAGCAGTTCTTC. Translation gives CASSSQPGTSAYNEQFF.

This clone was seen a few times. The chain has TRBV4-2 and TRBJ1-5, with no clear D. The germline CDR1 and CDR2 sequences are LGHNA and YNFKEQ. The CDR3 runs to 14 residues. V gave up 1 base and J gave up 3 bases, with 7 bases separating them. CDR3 nucleotides: TGTGCCAGCAGCCAAGCGTTATCCAATCAGCCCCAGCATTTT. This sequence encodes CASSQALSNQPQHF.

This rearrangement joins TRBV5-4 to TRBJ2-1; 9 positions match TRBD2. CDR3 size: 15 residues. V was pared by 4 bases and J by 6 bases, with 8 bases of the junction left unmatched. In germline, CDR1 is SGHNT, CDR2 YYREEE (reference sequence). The CDR3 nucleotides are TGTGCCAGCAGCCCCACGGGACTAGCTCTCAATGAGCAGTTCTTC. It encodes CASSPTGLALNEQFF.

This clone was seen a handful of times. The chain recombines TRBV5-1 with TRBJ1-1; TRBD1 agrees at 9 bases. The V and J ends lost 3 bases and 5 bases, in that order; junction bases with no gene match: 5. CDR3 length equals 14 residues. CDR1 and CDR2 (germline): SGHRS, YFSETQ. The CDR3 sequence is CASSYRDRATEAFF. The CDR3 DNA is TGCGCCAGCAGCTACCGGGACAGGGCTACTGAAGCTTTCTTT.

In this sample, this clone turned up a few times. CDR3 residues: CASSEGTVGGYTF. The CDR3 DNA sequence: TGTGCCAGCAGTGAAGGGACCGTCGGCGGCTACACCTTC. This chain joins TRBV6-1 and TRBJ1-2, with D hard to call. Deletions cut 1 base from V and 8 bases from J, with 11 bases between. Germline lookup yields CDR1 MNHNS and CDR2 SASEGT. This CDR3 is 13 amino acids long.

This clone was found a few times. CDR3 residues: CASSERIENTEAFF. The CDR3 coding sequence is TGTGCCAGCAGTGAAAGGATCGAGAACACTGAAGCTTTCTTT. The V call is TRBV2, the J call TRBJ1-1; no firm D call. With 2 bases removed from V and 1 base from J, the gap between germline ends came to 8 bases. From germline, CDR1 is SNHLY and CDR2 FYNNEI. CDR3 size: 14 residues.

The chain joins TRBV28 to TRBJ1-1; the match to TRBD1 covers 7 bases. This CDR3 is built from 17 residues. V trimming: 5 bases; J trimming: 4 bases; junction bases outside the gene matches: 16. Germline CDR1 is MDHEN and CDR2 is SYDVKM. This CDR3 is CASSIPFVQGTGTEAFF. CDR3 DNA sequence: TGTGCCAGCAGTATCCCTTTTGTACAGGGGACGGGCACTGAAGCTTTCTTT.

The chain has TRBV15 and TRBJ2-5, with D unclear. Germline CDR1 is LNHNV and CDR2 is YYDKDF (reference sequence). Trimming stripped 0 bases from V and 2 bases from J, with 13 bases between. The CDR3 contains 16 residues. Written as DNA, the CDR3 is TGTGCCACCAGCAGAGATGGCAGTTCAGGTCAAGAGACCCAGTACTTC. The encoded protein is CATSRDGSSGQETQYF.

This clone turned up a few times. The V and J genes are TRBV28 and TRBJ2-5; no definite D call. Germline V lookup: CDR1 MDHEN, CDR2 SYDVKM. Trimming left V 6 bases short and J 0 bases short, with 17 bases between. The CDR3 contains 16 residues. The CDR3 region is CASSPLGPANQETQYF. The DNA of the CDR3 is TGTGCCAGCAGCCCTCTTGGCCCCGCCAACCAAGAGACCCAGTACTTC. The whole variable domain, remainder taken from reference TRBV28 and TRBJ2-5, is DVKVTQSSRYLVKRTGEKVFLECVQDMDHENMFWYRQDPGLGLRLIYFSYDVKMKEKGDIPEGYSVSREKKERFSLILESASTNQTSMYLCASSPLGPANQETQYFGPGTRLLVL.

The V and J genes are TRBV7-9 and TRBJ1-3; D uncertain. Looked up from germline, CDR1 is SEHNR and CDR2 is FQNEAQ (reference sequence). This CDR3 has 15 residues. V was shortened by 4 bases and J by 1 base, with 11 bases between the two germline ends. CDR3 sequence: CASSSLTASGNTIYF. The CDR3, as DNA: TGTGCCAGCAGCTCATTAACAGCTTCTGGAAACACCATATATTTT.